These T cell receptor beta chains were read from a single sample in a study of beta chain features in type 1 diabetes. Clones were sequenced by immunoSEQ multiplex PCR, and TCRdb holds only the in-frame ones, with some missing. The data show about 220,000 clones, roughly 10% seen once. The sample was central memory CD4+ T cells from blood. Receptor source: a man in his late teens or twenties in good health. Each CDR3 is given with its conserved first and last residue. A D gene is named only where the DNA matches it firmly. For some rows the clone size is stated as once, few or many, or as a class when expanded; others skip it.

-	TRBJ1-1	TRBV30	-	14	CAWSVTGLHTEAFF	TGTGCCTGGAGTGTAACGGGTCTGCACACTGAAGCTTTCTTT
few	TRBJ2-4	TRBV30	TRBD1	19	CAWSVLTGGRKIPKNIQYF	TGTGCCTGGAGTGTATTGACAGGGGGACGGAAGATTCCAAAAAACATTCAGTACTTC
few	TRBJ2-1	TRBV4-1	TRBD1	15	CASSPEGQAYNEQFF	TGCGCCAGCAGCCCAGAGGGACAGGCCTACAATGAGCAGTTCTTC
few	TRBJ1-1	TRBV30	-	13	CAWMVGVNTEAFF	TGTGCCTGGATGGTTGGGGTGAACACTGAAGCTTTCTTT
-	TRBJ2-7	TRBV7-9	-	11	CASSLDLEQYF	TGTGCCAGCAGCTTAGACCTCGAGCAGTACTTC
few	TRBJ1-3	TRBV9	-	12	CASSLSGNTIYF	TGTGCCAGCAGTTTATCCGGAAACACCATATATTTT
-	TRBJ2-2	TRBV5-1	TRBD1	13	CASYRGPTGELFF	TGCGCCAGCTACAGGGGGCCGACCGGGGAGCTGTTTTTT
many	TRBJ2-3	TRBV9	TRBD1	15	CASSVAGQGTDTQYF	TGTGCCAGCAGCGTAGCGGGACAGGGGACAGATACGCAGTATTTT
few	TRBJ1-1	TRBV29-1	-	14	CSGCQGSYYTEAFF	TGCAGCGGATGCCAGGGGAGTTATTACACTGAAGCTTTCTTT
-	TRBJ2-1	TRBV9	TRBD2	15	CASSAGLAGDNEQFF	TGTGCCAGCAGCGCGGGACTAGCGGGTGACAATGAGCAGTTCTTC
few	TRBJ2-2	TRBV6-1	-	14	CASSFVWNTGELFF	TGTGCCAGCAGTTTCGTCTGGAACACCGGGGAGCTGTTTTTT
-	TRBJ2-4	TRBV5-1	-	16	CASSLADGRTKNIQYF	TGCGCCAGCAGCTTGGCCGATGGTAGGACCAAAAACATTCAGTACTTC
few	TRBJ2-7	TRBV2	TRBD1	14	CASRPGQGRYEQYF	TGTGCCAGCAGGCCGGGACAGGGCCGGTACGAGCAGTACTTC
-	TRBJ2-7	TRBV28	-	14	CASRPWDGSYEQYF	TGTGCCAGCCGCCCCTGGGACGGATCCTACGAGCAGTACTTC
-	TRBJ2-7	TRBV10-3	-	13	CAIRDEVGYEQYF	TGTGCCATCAGGGATGAGGTCGGCTACGAGCAGTACTTC
-	TRBJ2-5	TRBV9	-	16	CASSVGVGVSQETQYF	TGTGCCAGCAGCGTAGGGGTGGGAGTGTCCCAAGAGACCCAGTACTTC
-	TRBJ2-5	TRBV10-3	-	16	CAISESIGQYQETQYF	TGTGCCATCAGTGAGTCAATCGGACAGTACCAAGAGACCCAGTACTTC
many	TRBJ1-4	TRBV5-1	-	15	CASSSMGTGNEKLFF	TGCGCCAGCAGCTCGATGGGCACGGGGAATGAAAAACTGTTTTTT
few	TRBJ1-2	TRBV30	TRBD1	15	CAWSVFSQGDYGYTF	TGTGCCTGGAGTGTATTCTCCCAGGGGGACTATGGCTACACCTTC
-	TRBJ2-7	TRBV5-6	-	12	CASSEGRAEQYF	TGTGCCAGCAGCGAGGGGCGGGCTGAGCAGTACTTC
-	TRBJ1-1	TRBV14	-	13	CASSQDVDTEAFF	TGTGCCAGCAGCCAAGATGTGGACACTGAAGCTTTCTTT
few	TRBJ2-1	TRBV9	-	15	CASSVAGDAYNEQFF	TGTGCCAGCAGCGTAGCGGGAGACGCCTACAATGAGCAGTTCTTC
-	TRBJ2-7	TRBV7-2	TRBD2	15	CASSPGLAGAREQYF	TGTGCCAGCAGCCCGGGACTAGCGGGAGCTAGAGAGCAGTACTTC
-	TRBJ2-2	TRBV7-7	-	13	CASSAGTTGELFF	TGTGCCAGCAGCGCCGGGACAACCGGGGAGCTGTTTTTT
-	TRBJ1-1	TRBV5-6	-	13	CASSRRYLTEAFF	TGTGCCAGCAGTCGACGGTACCTCACTGAAGCTTTCTTT
-	TRBJ2-2	TRBV12-5	TRBD1	15	CASGPRTGSTGELFF	TGTGCTAGTGGTCCGAGGACAGGTAGCACCGGGGAGCTGTTTTTT
many	TRBJ2-3	TRBV15	-	13	CATSRAPTDTQYF	TGTGCCACCAGCAGAGCCCCTACAGATACGCAGTATTTT
-	TRBJ2-3	TRBV5-4	TRBD1	14	CASSPTGSTDTQYF	TGTGCCAGCAGCCCGACAGGGAGCACAGATACGCAGTATTTT
-	TRBJ2-5	TRBV6-1	-	13	CASSADYQETQYF	TGTGCCAGCAGTGCAGACTACCAAGAGACCCAGTACTTC
-	TRBJ2-1	TRBV6-6	-	13	CASSYGYYNEQFF	TGTGCCAGCAGTTATGGTTACTACAATGAGCAGTTCTTC
-	TRBJ2-1	TRBV19	-	11	CASRNWFEQFF	TGTGCCAGCCGAAACTGGTTTGAGCAGTTCTTC
few	TRBJ2-7	TRBV2	-	13	CASSHREAYEQYF	TGTGCCAGCAGTCACCGGGAAGCCTACGAGCAGTACTTC
-	TRBJ1-5	TRBV23-1	-	19	CASSQNARGRGPSNQPQHF	TGCGCCAGCAGTCAGAACGCCCGGGGTAGAGGCCCTAGCAATCAGCCCCAGCATTTT
many	TRBJ2-1	TRBV10-3	TRBD2	15	CATSPRGEGGNEQFF	TGTGCCACCTCTCCCCGCGGGGAGGGTGGGAATGAGCAGTTCTTC
few	TRBJ2-3	TRBV7-3	-	12	CASSSAADTQYF	TGTGCCAGCAGCTCAGCAGCAGATACGCAGTATTTT
once	TRBJ2-6	TRBV27	TRBD1	15	CASSLQGAGANVLTF	TGTGCCAGCAGTCTACAGGGGGCTGGGGCCAACGTCCTGACTTTC
-	TRBJ2-5	TRBV11-2	-	14	CASSSRLFQETQYF	TGTGCCAGCAGCTCTAGACTATTCCAAGAGACCCAGTACTTC
many	TRBJ2-7	TRBV7-9	-	16	CASSLALAGSKNEQYF	TGTGCCAGCAGCTTAGCCCTGGCAGGGAGTAAGAACGAGCAGTACTTC
few	TRBJ2-3	TRBV27	-	16	CATNLMGATSTDTQYF	TGTGCCACCAACCTAATGGGCGCGACTAGCACAGATACGCAGTATTTT
-	TRBJ2-1	TRBV19	-	19	CASSISRQGPLSGSNEQFF	TGTGCCAGTAGTATCTCTCGGCAAGGACCGTTGTCTGGCTCCAATGAGCAGTTCTTC
-	TRBJ2-1	TRBV30	TRBD2	17	CAWTGTSGTVARNEQFF	TGTGCCTGGACCGGGACTAGCGGGACCGTCGCTAGGAATGAGCAGTTCTTC
-	TRBJ2-7	TRBV2	-	13	CASSVGRTYEQYF	TGTGCCAGCAGTGTTGGTAGGACCTACGAGCAGTACTTC
few	TRBJ2-3	TRBV29-1	-	12	CSVVWAEKTQYF	TGCAGCGTTGTTTGGGCTGAAAAGACGCAGTATTTT
many	TRBJ2-7	TRBV28	TRBD2	13	CASSLELAGGRYF	TGTGCCAGCAGTTTGGAGCTAGCGGGAGGTCGGTACTTC
few	TRBJ2-2	TRBV7-8	-	13	CASSLTGTGELFF	TGTGCCAGCAGCTTAACGGGCACCGGGGAGCTGTTTTTT
few	TRBJ2-2	TRBV29-1	TRBD1	11	CSATGSGELFF	TGCAGCGCGACAGGGTCCGGGGAGCTGTTTTTT